The 14 T cell receptor beta chains given below trace back to one sample, sequenced in a study of cytomegalovirus exposure and HLA in healthy donors. Some clones are missing from TCRdb's copy, which holds only in-frame ones; the method was immunoSEQ multiplex PCR. This sample has about 220,000 clones; 90% to 95% occur once, and the top ten carry 0.85% to 1.2%. The source material was PBMCs. The receptors derive from a woman aged 18-35 years in good health and CMV-seronegative.

This chain connects TRBV7-6 to TRBJ2-7; perhaps TRBD1 as D (5 bases). Germline V gives CDR1 SGHVS, CDR2 FNYEAQ. The V and J ends lost 3 bases and 6 bases respectively, with 18 bases between them. The CDR3 length is 15 residues. CDR3 region: CASSFPSLGVAEQYF. DNA of the CDR3: TGTGCCAGCAGCTTCCCTTCGCTAGGGGTGGCCGAGCAGTACTTC. Based on the CDR3 plus reference TRBV7-6 and TRBJ2-7, the full variable domain is GAGVSQSPRYKVTKRGQDVALRCDPISGHVSLYWYRQALGQGPEFLTYFNYEAQQDKSGLPNDRFSAERPEGSISTLTIQRTEQRDSAMYRCASSFPSLGVAEQYFGPGTRLTVT.

The chain joins TRBV5-1 to TRBJ2-2; 10 nucleotides line up with TRBD2. V dropped 4 bases and J dropped 5; count of bases not matched to a gene: 8. This CDR3 has 16 residues. The germline V gene encodes CDR1 SGHRS and CDR2 YFSETQ. The CDR3 protein is CASSTRTSGLTGELFF. The CDR3, as DNA: TGCGCCAGCAGCACACGGACTAGCGGACTGACCGGGGAGCTGTTTTTT.

This clone has a single count. Compared with germline, one end of the junction differs, possibly owing to a read error. The V gene is TRBV7-7, the J gene TRBJ2-7; 8 bases fit TRBD2. The CDR3 consists of 15 residues. Germline assignment: CDR1 SSHAT and CDR2 FNYEAQ (reference sequence). The CDR3 DNA reads TGTGCTAGCAGCTTAGGTACAGCGGGAGTTGATGAGCAGTACTTC. Protein: CASSLGTAGVDEQYF.

The chain has TRBV19 and TRBJ1-2; D unresolved. The V end was cut by 2 bases, the J end by 4 bases, with 14 bases between. Germline CDR1 and CDR2: LNHDA and SQIVND (reference sequence). The CDR3 has 15 residues. CDR3 DNA sequence: TGTGCCAGTAGTATAAGCTTCCTTCCCCTCTATGGCTACACCTTC. This translates into CASSISFLPLYGYTF.

This rearrangement joins TRBV12-5 to TRBJ2-3; 7 bases agree with TRBD2. Per the germline V gene, CDR1 is LGHNT and CDR2 is FRNRAP. Trimming at V came to 2 bases and at J to 2 bases, leaving 4 bases not matched to a gene. The CDR3 has 15 residues. CDR3 residues: CASGLRSGITDTQYF. In nucleotides, the CDR3 is TGTGCTAGTGGTTTGAGAAGCGGGATCACAGATACGCAGTATTTT.

This chain links TRBV5-4 with TRBJ2-1; 10 bases line up with TRBD1. With 0 bases clipped from V and 6 bases from J, the junction kept 6 bases outside the gene matches. The germline gives CDR1 SGHNT, CDR2 YYREEE (reference sequence). The CDR3 extends over 16 amino acids. The CDR3 sequence is CASSLGDRGWSNEQFF. CDR3 bases: TGTGCCAGCAGCTTGGGGGACAGGGGATGGAGCAATGAGCAGTTCTTC.

This sequence joins TRBV18 and TRBJ1-1; D unclear. Per the germline V gene, CDR1 is KGHSH and CDR2 is LQKENI. Trimming cost V 4 bases and J 5 bases, with 14 bases left between them. This CDR3 has 14 amino acids. CDR3 protein: CASSREALRTEAFF. The CDR3 coding sequence is TGTGCCAGCTCACGTGAGGCGCTACGAACTGAAGCTTTCTTT. The full variable domain, its missing parts supplied by reference TRBV18 and TRBJ1-1, is NAGVMQNPRHLVRRRGQEARLRCSPMKGHSHVYWYRQLPEEGLKFMVYLQKENIIDESGMPKERFSAEFPKEGPSILRIQQVVRGDSAAYFCASSREALRTEAFFGQGTRLTVV.

V is TRBV11-2 and J is TRBJ2-7; 12 bases are shared with TRBD1. Looked up from germline, CDR1 is SGHAT and CDR2 is FQNNGV. After removal of 6 bases from V and 3 bases from J, the junction contained 12 bases not matched to a gene. The CDR3 spans 17 residues. The CDR3 loop is CASRRDRGQSWGYEQYF. The CDR3 DNA is TGTGCCAGCAGACGGGACAGGGGGCAATCATGGGGCTACGAGCAGTACTTC. Together with reference TRBV11-2 and TRBJ2-7, the CDR3 gives the full variable domain: EAGVAQSPRYKIIEKRQSVAFWCNPISGHATLYWYQQILGQGPKLLIQFQNNGVVDDSQLPKDRFSAERLKGVDSTLKIQPAKLEDSAVYLCASRRDRGQSWGYEQYFGPGTRLTVT.

The gene calls are TRBV7-9 and TRBJ1-1; possibly TRBD1 for D (5 bases). The CDR3 is 12 residues long. The V end was cut by 10 bases, the J end by 1 base, with 10 bases between. Germline V gene lookup returns CDR1 SEHNR and CDR2 FQNEAQ (reference sequence). The CDR3 nucleotides are TGTGCCATCCGGGGGGAGAACACTGAAGCTTTCTTT. Protein: CAIRGENTEAFF. Combining the CDR3 with reference TRBV7-9 and TRBJ1-1 gives the whole variable domain DTGVSQNPRHKITKRGQNVTFRCDPISEHNRLYWYRQTLGQGPEFLTYFQNEAQLEKSRLLSDRFSAERPKGSFSTLEIQRTEQGDSAMYLCAIRGENTEAFFGQGTRLTVV.

V and J are TRBV5-6 and TRBJ2-7; TRBD2 matches at 13 bases. J lost 6 bases, V lost 4 bases, and 7 bases had no gene match. Germline CDR1 reads SGHDT; CDR2 reads YYEEEE. This CDR3 comprises 15 residues. CDR3 sequence: CASSPELAGGREQYF. CDR3 coding DNA: TGTGCCAGCAGCCCGGAACTAGCGGGAGGGCGCGAGCAGTACTTC.

This clone was detected once. The chain is built from TRBV6-6 and TRBJ1-4; a weak D match, TRBD1 (5 bases). Germline loops: CDR1 MNHNY, CDR2 SVGAGI (reference sequence). The V end was cut by 4 bases, the J end by 2 bases, with 14 bases between. The CDR3 is made up of 16 amino acids. The CDR3 is CASSFDLGLTNEKLFF. DNA for the CDR3: TGTGCCAGCAGTTTCGATTTGGGGCTCACTAATGAAAAACTGTTTTTT.

The chain employs TRBV6-1 and TRBJ2-1, with 8 bases matching TRBD1. CDR1 MNHNS and CDR2 SASEGT come from the germline V gene. With 7 bases clipped from V and 9 bases from J, the junction kept 11 bases outside the gene matches. The CDR3 covers 14 residues. This CDR3 is CASNQGQGWGEQFF. CDR3 bases: TGTGCCAGCAACCAAGGACAGGGATGGGGTGAGCAGTTCTTC.

V usage is TRBV5-1 and J usage is TRBJ1-1; 7 bases agree with TRBD1. The CDR3 consists of 14 residues. Trimming at V came to 4 bases and at J to 1 base, leaving 4 bases not matched to a gene. Germline V gene sequence: CDR1 SGHRS, CDR2 YFSETQ. CDR3 sequence: CASSIRQGNTEAFF. The CDR3 DNA sequence: TGCGCCAGCAGCATAAGACAGGGGAACACTGAAGCTTTCTTT.

The CDR3 spells CASSQGQGTGNTIYF. CDR3 DNA sequence: TGTGCCAGCTCACAGGGACAGGGAACGGGAAACACCATATATTTT. The chain is built from TRBV18 and TRBJ1-3; 9 nucleotides agree with TRBD1. V lost 4 bases, J lost 4 bases, and 5 bases stayed unmatched. The CDR3 has 15 amino acids. CDR1 KGHSH and CDR2 LQKENI come from the germline V gene.